This is a list of T cell receptor beta chains from one sample in a study of T cells in localized non-small cell lung cancer. Here immunoSEQ multiplex PCR was the method, and the copy in TCRdb shows in-frame clones only, minus some. The data contain roughly 20,000 clones, about 89% of them singletons. The sample was peripheral blood, taken before any cancer treatment. These receptors came from a male donor older than 55 with stage I lung adenocarcinoma. CDR3s include the opening cysteine and the closing phenylalanine or tryptophan. Each record gives: D gene, J gene, V gene, clone size, CDR3 protein, CDR3 DNA. D genes are given only for firm matches. Size tells how often a clone was seen (once, few, many) or the class of an expanded clone, and some rows leave it out.

>NA|TRBJ1-2|TRBV11-2|few
CASSLTRGGYGYTF
TGTGCCAGCAGCTTAACAAGAGGGGGATATGGCTACACCTTC
>TRBD1|TRBJ1-5|TRBV6-1|NA
CASSVMGQSNQPQHF
TGTGCCAGCAGTGTGATGGGACAGAGCAATCAGCCCCAGCATTTT
>NA|TRBJ1-2|TRBV6-6|NA
CATSTNGGEYGYTF
TGTGCCACCTCGACCAACGGAGGAGAGTATGGCTACACCTTC
>TRBD1|TRBJ2-7|TRBV5-1|NA
CASLHSPRQGAVSRGEQYF
TGCGCCAGCCTTCACTCCCCCAGACAGGGGGCTGTCTCTAGGGGCGAGCAGTACTTC
>NA|TRBJ1-2|TRBV6-1|NA
CASSDTGWDGYTF
TGTGCCAGCAGTGACACGGGTTGGGATGGCTACACCTTC
>TRBD1|TRBJ2-5|TRBV5-4|NA
CASSLGGGQETQYF
TGTGCCAGCAGCTTAGGGGGCGGGCAAGAGACCCAGTACTTC
>NA|TRBJ1-2|TRBV5-1|few
CASSLVFRVGRPRGYTF
TGCGCCAGCAGCTTGGTATTCCGGGTAGGCCGACCGAGAGGCTACACCTTC
>TRBD1|TRBJ1-2|TRBV30|NA
CAWRKTGLDGYTF
TGTGCCTGGAGGAAGACAGGGTTGGATGGCTACACCTTC
>NA|TRBJ2-7|TRBV7-8|NA
CASSPSSSYEQYF
TGTGCCAGCAGCCCATCTAGCTCCTACGAGCAGTACTTC
>TRBD1|TRBJ2-3|TRBV7-2|NA
CASSPGTGLGTDTQYF
TGTGCCAGCAGCCCCGGGACAGGGTTAGGCACAGATACGCAGTATTTT
>TRBD2|TRBJ2-1|TRBV23-1|NA
CASSQSSGLSSYNEQFF
TGCGCCAGCAGTCAATCTAGCGGGCTGAGCTCCTACAATGAGCAGTTCTTC
>TRBD1|TRBJ1-1|TRBV5-1|NA
CASSSGGTGGGLWTEAFF
TGCGCCAGCAGCTCTGGGGGAACAGGGGGCGGCTTGTGGACTGAAGCTTTCTTT
>NA|TRBJ1-6|TRBV6-6|NA
CASSYEQGNSPLHF
TGTGCCAGCAGTTACGAACAGGGCAATTCACCCCTCCACTTT
>TRBD1|TRBJ2-2|TRBV10-3|NA
CAISGPGQGANTGELFF
TGTGCCATCAGCGGACCGGGACAGGGCGCGAACACCGGGGAGCTGTTTTTT
>TRBD1|TRBJ1-3|TRBV19|NA
CASSPDRAFNTIYF
TGTGCCAGTAGCCCGGACAGGGCATTCAACACCATATATTTT
>NA|TRBJ1-1|TRBV7-2|NA
CASSFTGRSTEAFF
TGTGCCAGCAGCTTTACGGGGCGGTCGACTGAAGCTTTCTTT
>NA|TRBJ1-1|TRBV7-9|NA
CASSSYGNTEAFF
TGTGCCAGCAGCAGTTACGGGAACACTGAAGCTTTCTTT
>TRBD1|TRBJ1-5|TRBV5-1|few
CASSPGGSNQPQHF
TGCGCCAGCAGCCCAGGGGGGAGCAATCAGCCCCAGCATTTT
>NA|TRBJ1-2|TRBV7-9|NA
CASSPLQGYYGYTF
TGTGCCAGCAGCCCTCTACAGGGTTACTATGGCTACACCTTC
>NA|TRBJ2-6|TRBV9|NA
CASSLGNSPGANVLTF
TGTGCCAGCAGCCTCGGCAACTCACCTGGGGCCAACGTCCTGACCTTC
>TRBD1|TRBJ2-5|TRBV15|NA
CATSRDLQGARETQYF
TGTGCCACCAGCAGAGATCTCCAGGGGGCGAGGGAGACCCAGTACTTC
>NA|TRBJ2-1|TRBV7-9|NA
CASSRERGLNEQFF
TGTGCCAGCAGCCGCGAACGAGGCCTAAATGAGCAGTTCTTC
>NA|TRBJ1-1|TRBV6-1|once
CASSIGERTEAFF
TGTGCCAGCAGCATAGGGGAGCGCACTGAAGCTTTCTTT
>NA|TRBJ2-3|TRBV7-9|NA
CASSLVHTSGPDTQYF
TGTGCCAGCAGCTTAGTCCACACCTCTGGACCAGATACGCAGTATTTT
>NA|TRBJ2-2|TRBV11-2|few
CASSFGAGELFF
TGTGCCAGCAGCTTTGGAGCCGGGGAGCTGTTTTTT
>NA|TRBJ1-4|TRBV7-2|NA
CASSAFNEKLFF
TGTGCCAGCAGCGCATTTAATGAAAAACTGTTTTTT
>NA|TRBJ1-1|TRBV10-3|NA
CAIKGPNTEAFF
TGTGCCATCAAGGGCCCTAACACTGAAGCTTTCTTT
>NA|TRBJ1-2|TRBV28|few
CASSLSGGYGYTF
TGTGCCAGCAGTTTATCGGGAGGCTATGGCTACACCTTC
>NA|TRBJ1-1|TRBV4-3|NA
CASSQVGGTEAFF
TGCGCCAGCAGCCAAGTAGGGGGCACTGAAGCTTTCTTT
>NA|TRBJ1-1|TRBV9|NA
CASSVTENTEAFF
TGTGCCAGCAGCGTGACGGAGAACACTGAAGCTTTCTTT
>TRBD1|TRBJ2-7|TRBV6-5|NA
CASRPGQDYEQYF
TGTGCCAGCAGGCCGGGACAGGACTACGAGCAGTACTTC
>NA|TRBJ1-5|TRBV5-1|NA
CASSLTTGNSNQPQHF
TGCGCCAGCAGCTTGACCACGGGGAATAGCAATCAGCCCCAGCATTTT
>TRBD1|TRBJ1-2|TRBV19|NA
CASSIRDSLYGYTF
TGTGCCAGTAGTATCCGGGACAGCCTCTATGGCTACACCTTC
>NA|TRBJ2-7|TRBV12-1|NA
CARLGYEQYF
TGTGCCAGATTGGGGTACGAGCAGTACTTC
>TRBD1|TRBJ1-1|TRBV7-2|NA
CATEPQGARSTEAFF
TGTGCCACCGAACCCCAGGGGGCGCGAAGCACTGAAGCTTTCTTT
>NA|TRBJ2-7|TRBV7-2|NA
CASSLDQGFYEQYF
TGTGCCAGCAGCTTAGACCAGGGCTTCTACGAGCAGTACTTC
>NA|TRBJ2-1|TRBV6-5|NA
CASSYGLGSYNEQFF
TGTGCCAGCAGTTACGGATTGGGTTCTTACAATGAGCAGTTCTTC
>NA|TRBJ2-5|TRBV6-6|NA
CASSFNRVETQYF
TGTGCCAGCAGTTTTAACAGGGTTGAGACCCAGTACTTC
>NA|TRBJ2-6|TRBV7-2|NA
CASSLVKREPGANVLTF
TGTGCCAGCAGCCTCGTCAAAAGGGAGCCTGGGGCCAACGTCCTGACTTTC
>NA|TRBJ2-6|TRBV7-9|NA
CASSLEGGDSGANVLTF
TGTGCCAGCAGCTTAGAAGGGGGGGACTCTGGGGCCAACGTCCTGACTTTC
>NA|TRBJ2-1|TRBV4-3|NA
CASSQDAHAEQFF
TGCGCCAGCAGCCAAGACGCGCACGCGGAGCAGTTCTTC
>TRBD2|TRBJ2-1|TRBV2|once
CASSGGSGREEQFF
TGTGCCAGCAGTGGCGGTAGCGGGAGGGAAGAGCAGTTCTTC